These 20 T cell receptor beta chains originate from one sample sequenced in a study of cytomegalovirus exposure and HLA in healthy donors. Primers: 60 Vbeta forward and 13 Jbeta reverse. TCRdb's table, derived via immunoSEQ multiplex PCR, lists solely in-frame clones and lacks some. The sample lists roughly 150,000 clones, about four fifths occurring once. Sequenced input: PBMCs. Receptor source: a male donor in good health and CMV-seronegative.

This chain links TRBV28 with TRBJ2-3; 7 bases map to TRBD1. The CDR3 totals 14 residues. Losses at the gene ends were 2 bases for V and 4 bases for J; bases not matched to a gene: 3. CDR1 and CDR2 from the germline V gene are MDHEN and SYDVKM. CDR3 in amino acids: CASSLRQGADTQYF. The CDR3 DNA sequence: TGTGCCAGCAGTTTAAGGCAGGGGGCAGATACGCAGTATTTT.

Only one count was recorded for this clone. CDR3 sequence: CASSQDTVGAGGHRGTQYF. CDR3 sequence (DNA): TGCGCCAGCAGCCAAGATACCGTTGGGGCGGGAGGACACCGGGGGACCCAGTACTTC. The chain employs TRBV4-1 and TRBJ2-5; 8 nucleotides agree with TRBD2. The CDR3 has 19 amino acids. The J segment lost 7 bases and the V segment lost 0 bases, leaving 19 bases of the junction unmatched. In germline, CDR1 is MGHRA, CDR2 YSYEKL.

In this sample, this clone turned up once. The rearrangement joins TRBV29-1 to TRBJ2-7; TRBD1 aligns across 8 bases. Germline V gene data show CDR1 as SQVTM and CDR2 as ANQGSEA. The V segment lost 1 base and the J segment 2 bases; nucleotides outside the gene matches: 13. CDR3 length: 17 amino acids. CDR3 in DNA: TGCAGCGTTGAAGTTGGGAGGACAGGGAATCTCGCCTACGAGCAGTACTTC. This sequence encodes CSVEVGRTGNLAYEQYF.

The chain is built from TRBV7-2 and TRBJ2-5; 9 bases map to TRBD2. Trimming removed 1 base from V and 5 bases from J; junction bases left unmatched: 11. The CDR3 has 17 residues. Per the germline V gene, CDR1 is SGHTA and CDR2 is FQGNSA. The CDR3 reads CASSLGVISGSPETQYF. The CDR3 coding sequence is TGTGCCAGCAGCTTAGGGGTTATTAGCGGGAGTCCGGAGACCCAGTACTTC.

The V gene is TRBV6-4, the J gene TRBJ1-4; D unclear. The ends were cut back, 3 bases at V and 8 bases at J, with 7 bases in the middle. This CDR3 is built from 12 residues. Germline-derived CDR1 and CDR2 are MRHNA and SNTAGT. CDR3: CASSEQIEKLFF. For the CDR3, the DNA is TGTGCCAGCAGTGAACAAATAGAAAAACTGTTTTTT.

The chain employs TRBV25-1 and TRBJ2-3, with 11 bases fitting TRBD1. The CDR3 is made up of 16 amino acids. CDR1 and CDR2 from the germline V gene are MGHDK and SYGVNS. With 5 bases clipped from V and 5 bases from J, the junction kept 9 bases outside the gene matches. The CDR3 bases are TGTGCCAGCAGTTCTCAGGGGACAGGGGGGCGAGATACGCAGTATTTT. It yields the protein CASSSQGTGGRDTQYF. Looking up the rest from reference TRBV25-1 and TRBJ2-3 gives the full variable domain: EADIYQTPRYLVIGTGKKITLECSQTMGHDKMYWYQQDPGMELHLIHYSYGVNSTEKGDLSSESTVSRIRTEHFPLTLESARPSHTSQYLCASSSQGTGGRDTQYFGPGTRLTVL.

The J gene is TRBJ2-1, the V gene TRBV7-2; 7 bases are shared with TRBD2. Germline values: CDR1 SGHTA, CDR2 FQGNSA. J was trimmed by 5 bases and V by 5 bases; bases with no gene match: 6. The CDR3 totals 14 residues. The CDR3 DNA reads as TGTGCCAGCAGCCACGGGACTACCAACAATGAGCAGTTCTTC. Translating gives CASSHGTTNNEQFF. Full variable domain (missing parts from reference TRBV7-2 and TRBJ2-1): GAGVSQSPSNKVTEKGKDVELRCDPISGHTALYWYRQSLGQGLEFLIYFQGNSAPDKSGLPSDRFSAERTGGSVSTLTIQRTQQEDSAVYLCASSHGTTNNEQFFGPGTRLTVL.

Regarding this clone: Other DNA sequences of this sample code for an identical CDR3. V and J are TRBV9 and TRBJ2-7; the match to TRBD2 covers 8 bases. This CDR3 comprises 14 residues. Germline V CDR1 and CDR2: SGDLS, YYNGEE. The V segment lost 0 bases and the J segment 3 bases; nucleotides outside the gene matches: 2. The chain's CDR3 is CASSVAAGGYEQYF. The CDR3 bases are TGTGCCAGCAGCGTAGCTGCGGGGGGCTACGAGCAGTACTTC.

V is TRBV18 and J is TRBJ2-2; D not certain. V was clipped by 11 bases and J by 0 bases, with 13 bases between them. Germline CDR1 KGHSH, CDR2 LQKENI. CDR3 length equals 14 residues. CDR3 coding DNA: TGTGCCTCCATCTTGGGCGCGAACACCGGGGAGCTGTTTTTT. Protein sequence: CASILGANTGELFF.

The chain links TRBV27 to TRBJ1-5, with 9 bases lining up with TRBD1. Germline lookup yields CDR1 MNHEY and CDR2 SMNVEV (reference sequence). V lost 4 bases and J lost 1; bases outside the gene matches: 5. The CDR3 has 16 residues. For the CDR3, the DNA is TGTGCCAGCAGTTGGACAGGGGAAGGGAGCAATCAGCCCCAGCATTTT. This gives the protein CASSWTGEGSNQPQHF.

In this sample, this clone turned up a few times. The V call is TRBV6-6, the J call TRBJ2-2; possibly TRBD1 for D (5 bases). CDR1 is MNHNY, CDR2 SVGAGI, per germline (reference sequence). With 2 bases removed from V and 6 bases from J, the gap between germline ends came to 10 bases. CDR3 length: 14 residues. The CDR3 sequence is CASSYAAQAGELFF. CDR3 sequence (DNA): TGTGCCAGCAGTTACGCTGCACAGGCCGGGGAGCTGTTTTTT.

This chain joins TRBV5-1 and TRBJ2-5; 14 positions agree with TRBD2. This CDR3 region has 18 residues. Germline lookup yields CDR1 SGHRS and CDR2 YFSETQ. V was pared by 3 bases and J by 0 bases, with 7 bases of the junction left unmatched. Here the CDR3 reads CASSWGLAGEKYQETQYF. In DNA form, the CDR3 reads TGCGCCAGCAGCTGGGGACTAGCGGGAGAAAAGTACCAAGAGACCCAGTACTTC. The full variable domain, with the rest looked up from reference TRBV5-1 and TRBJ2-5, is KAGVTQTPRYLIKTRGQQVTLSCSPISGHRSVSWYQQTPGQGLQFLFEYFSETQRNKGNFPGRFSGRQFSNSRSEMNVSTLELGDSALYLCASSWGLAGEKYQETQYFGPGTRLLVL.

J is TRBJ2-2 and V is TRBV5-1, with 10 bases identical to TRBD1. The CDR3 length is 16 residues. V shed 0 bases and J 5 bases; nucleotides not matched to a gene: 4. Germline V CDR1 and CDR2: SGHRS, YFSETQ. The DNA for the CDR3 is TGCGCCAGCAGCTTGGCAGGGACAGGGGTTACCGGGGAGCTGTTTTTT. Its translation: CASSLAGTGVTGELFF.

J is TRBJ1-5 and V is TRBV9; D remains unclear. From germline, CDR1 is SGDLS and CDR2 YYNGEE. This CDR3 has 14 residues. V gave up 2 bases and J gave up 8 bases, with 14 bases separating them. In DNA, the CDR3 is TGTGCCAGCAGCGTCCAGGACGGGGAGGAGCCCCAGCATTTT. Its translation: CASSVQDGEEPQHF.

The CDR3 bases are TGTGCCAGCAGTGAATGGGGCCCCAATCAGCCCCAGCATTTT. As protein: CASSEWGPNQPQHF. V usage is TRBV2 and J usage is TRBJ1-5, with a weak D call TRBD1 (5 bases). V was cut by 2 bases and J by 3 bases, with 8 bases left in between. The germline V gene has CDR1 SNHLY and CDR2 FYNNEI. This CDR3 comprises 14 residues.

The V call is TRBV19, the J call TRBJ1-5; D remains unclear. V lost 5 bases to trimming and J lost 0 bases, with 8 bases between them. The germline CDR1 and CDR2 sequences are LNHDA and SQIVND (reference sequence). This CDR3 contains 14 residues. The CDR3 sequence is CASSYTDSNQPQHF. The DNA of the CDR3 is TGTGCCAGTAGTTACACAGATAGCAATCAGCCCCAGCATTTT.

The DNA for the CDR3 is TGTGCCAGCTCACCGCGGGACAGGGACTCCTACGAGCAGTACTTC. Its protein is CASSPRDRDSYEQYF. This sequence joins TRBV18 and TRBJ2-7, with 9 positions matching TRBD1. The CDR3 runs 15 residues. From germline, CDR1 is KGHSH and CDR2 LQKENI. J gave up 0 bases and V 3 bases, and 3 bases lay outside the gene matches.

The DNA for the CDR3 is TGTGCCAGCAGCCCCCGGAGCTACGAGCAGTACTTC. Its protein is CASSPRSYEQYF. The chain employs TRBV7-9 and TRBJ2-7; no definite D call. CDR1 SEHNR and CDR2 FQNEAQ come from the germline V gene (reference sequence). This CDR3 is 12 amino acids long. Trimming took off 5 bases at V and 3 bases at J, with 8 bases between the two ends.

V and J are TRBV14 and TRBJ2-7; 9 positions agree with TRBD2. The CDR3 covers 14 residues. The V gene end was trimmed by 4 bases and the J gene end by 2 bases; junction bases not matched to a gene: 3. CDR1 and CDR2 (germline): SGHDN, FVKESK. CDR3 DNA: TGTGCCAGCAGCCTGGCGGGAGGGCCCTACGAGCAGTACTTC. Translated: CASSLAGGPYEQYF.

This clone was detected once. This chain connects TRBV28 to TRBJ1-4; D is perhaps TRBD1 (6 bases). Trimming removed 5 bases from V and 7 bases from J, with 11 bases in between. This CDR3 comprises 13 residues. Germline V lookup: CDR1 MDHEN, CDR2 SYDVKM. The CDR3 region is CASSDRPSEKLFF. CDR3 nucleotide sequence: TGTGCCAGCAGTGACAGGCCCAGTGAAAAACTGTTTTTT.